This TCR beta chain stems from a study of molecular identifiers for immune sequencing clone quantification. The CD8+CD4-CCR7+CD45RA+ phenotype defined the sorted naive CD8 T cells. Previously described methods and listed TCR primers were used for bulk TCR libraries. One entry per CDR3 protein, called by TCRdb with MiXCR from the PCR reads. The table has just under 650,000 distinct CDR3 sequences, about 20% seen once. This CDR3 is 19 amino acids long. V lost 3 bases, J lost 4 bases, and 17 bases stayed unmatched. This clonotype has a handful of counts. Specimen: naive CD8+ T cells from blood, with Jurkat cell RNA spiked in. Subset reported: FACS-sorted CD8+CD4-CCR7+CD45RA+ naive T cells. J is TRBJ2-3 and V is TRBV5-3, with 10 positions matching TRBD2. Being an ORF, TRBV5-3 has a function that is uncertain. The source is a human donor in good health. Some libraries in this study had Jurkat cell RNA spiked in. This CDR3 reads CARSWGLSGGASIPDTQYF. In DNA form, the CDR3 reads TGTGCCAGAAGCTGGGGACTGAGCGGGGGGGCATCAATCCCAGATACGCAGTATTTT.